These 25 T cell receptor beta chains were all obtained from the same sample, sequenced in a study of post-analysis software for immune sequencing data. Study-level results: About five TRBV segments were more frequent in patients than controls; TRBV5-6, TRBV5-1 and TRBV20-1 belonged to this group.

Their antigens are not known. Libraries were made from TCR beta cDNA, and they carried unique molecular identifiers. Via MiXCR, TCRdb re-called the PCR reads, giving one row per CDR3 protein. The sample lists over 250,000 distinct CDR3 sequences; 36% were seen once. Sequencing used blood. The receptor source for this set is a girl aged 5 to 17 with multiple sclerosis.

Regarding this clonotype: One base away lies a much larger clone, so this may be a sequencing read error. The rearrangement uses TRBV5-1 and TRBJ2-1; D may be TRBD1 (6 bases). Germline CDR1 SGHRS, CDR2 YFSETQ. This CDR3 has 15 residues. V lost 0 bases, J lost 5 bases, and 12 bases lay in between. CDR3 sequence reads: CASSLDRALDNEQFF. CDR3 coding DNA: TGCGCCAGCAGCTTGGACAGGGCCTTAGACAATGAGCAGTTCTTC.

In its sample, this clonotype was seen many times. This chain uses TRBV6-1 with TRBJ2-1; 7 bases fit TRBD2. Trimming removed 10 bases from V and 2 bases from J; junction bases left unmatched: 8. The CDR3 extends over 14 amino acids. Per the germline V gene, CDR1 is MNHNS and CDR2 is SASEGT. Here the CDR3 DNA reads TGTGCCACCACAGTAGCGGGCCCCTACAATGAGCAGTTCTTC. As protein: CATTVAGPYNEQFF.

V gene TRBV4-1 combines with J gene TRBJ1-5; D unclear. Germline CDR1 and CDR2: MGHRA and YSYEKL. The V gene lost 2 bases and the J gene lost 4 bases, with 12 bases spanning the gap. The CDR3 length is 15 residues. CDR3 sequence reads: CASSQSRDPNQPQHF. For the CDR3, the DNA is TGCGCCAGCAGCCAAAGTCGCGATCCGAATCAGCCCCAGCATTTT.

This clonotype appeared many times. This chain links TRBV5-5 with TRBJ2-1, with D unresolved. CDR3 length: 14 amino acids. V was trimmed by 0 bases and J by 5 bases, leaving 9 bases between them. Looked up from germline, CDR1 is SGHKS and CDR2 is YYEKEE (reference sequence). Here the CDR3 DNA reads TGTGCCAGCAGCTTGGTCGGTGGAAACAATGAGCAGTTCTTC. Encoded protein: CASSLVGGNNEQFF. The full variable domain, rest sourced from reference TRBV5-5 and TRBJ2-1, is DAGVTQSPTHLIKTRGQQVTLRCSPISGHKSVSWYQQVLGQGPQFIFQYYEKEERGRGNFPDRFSARQFPNYSSELNVNALLLGDSALYLCASSLVGGNNEQFFGPGTRLTVL.

This clonotype showed up just a few times. This may come from a read error, since a much larger clone is one base off. The chain carries TRBV20-1 and TRBJ1-2, with a tentative D call TRBD1 (6 bases). The CDR3 spans 12 residues. CDR1 DFQATT and CDR2 SNEGSKA come from the germline V gene (reference sequence). The chain's CDR3 is CRARGEGYGYTF. The DNA for the CDR3 is TGCAGGGCTAGGGGGGAGGGTTATGGCTACACCTTC.

This clonotype has at least ten counts. The V call is TRBV11-2, the J call TRBJ1-1, with 7 bases fitting TRBD1. Germline assignment: CDR1 SGHAT and CDR2 FQNNGV. The CDR3 sequence is 14 residues long. With V trimmed by 8 bases and J by 10 bases, 16 bases remained unmatched. CDR3 region: CASLPGGQVGRAFF. The CDR3 bases are TGTGCCAGCCTCCCGGGTGGACAGGTTGGTCGAGCTTTCTTT.

This clonotype came up once. The chain employs TRBV10-2 and TRBJ2-5, with D possibly called TRBD1 or TRBD2 (6 bases each). The germline V and J ends were trimmed by 6 bases and 4 bases, with 21 bases remaining between them. Germline V gene sequence: CDR1 WSHSY, CDR2 SAAADI. The CDR3 runs to 16 residues. The DNA of the CDR3 is TGCGCCAGCAGCCTGAGGGCCGGGGGCAGGCGAGAGACCCAGTACTTC. Translated: CASSLRAGGRRETQYF.

Notes on this clonotype: Because the CDR3 is missing its conserved closing phenylalanine or tryptophan, this is likely a read error. V gene TRBV7-2 combines with J gene TRBJ2-3; the match to TRBD1 covers 7 bases. V trimming: 4 bases; J trimming: 6 bases; junction bases outside the gene matches: 7. Germline CDR1 is SGHTA and CDR2 is FQGNSA. The CDR3 has 14 residues. The CDR3, as DNA: TGTGCCAGCAGCTCCCGGGACAGAGCTGATACGCAGTATGTT. The encoded protein is CASSSRDRADTQYV.

The V gene is TRBV2, the J gene TRBJ1-2; TRBD1 agrees at 10 bases. The germline CDR1 and CDR2 sequences are SNHLY and FYNNEI. This CDR3 is 13 amino acids long. Trimming at V came to 9 bases and at J to 3 bases, leaving 4 bases not matched to a gene. CDR3 protein: CARQTGGHYGYTF. In DNA, the CDR3 is TGTGCCAGACAGACAGGGGGCCACTATGGCTACACCTTC. Variable domain in full (rest from reference TRBV2 and TRBJ1-2): EPEVTQTPSHQVTQMGQEVILRCVPISNHLYFYWYRQILGQKVEFLVSFYNNEISEKSEIFDDQFSVERPDGSNFTLKIRSTKLEDSAMYFCARQTGGHYGYTFGSGTRLTVV.

Turning to this clonotype: A read error may be the cause here, since a much bigger clone is one base away. DNA for the CDR3: TGTGCCAGCAGTGACGACGCTAGCGGGTACAATGAGCAGTTCTTC. This translates into CASSDDASGYNEQFF. This chain uses TRBV6-4 with TRBJ2-1; 8 bases fit TRBD2. The CDR3 is 15 amino acids. Trimming took 2 bases from V and 4 from J; bases not matched to a gene: 4. The V gene's germline CDR1 is MRHNA and CDR2 SNTAGT.

There are many counts of this clonotype. The chain joins TRBV29-1 to TRBJ1-2; no definite D call. This CDR3 spans 10 amino acids. Germline CDR1 is SQVTM and CDR2 is ANQGSEA. V was pared by 4 bases and J by 6 bases, with 6 bases between. CDR3 DNA sequence: TGCAGCGTTGCCCGAGATGGCTACACCTTC. It codes for CSVARDGYTF. Full variable domain (missing parts from reference TRBV29-1 and TRBJ1-2): SAVISQKPSRDICQRGTSLTIQCQVDSQVTMMFWYRQQPGQSLTLIATANQGSEATYESGFVIDKFPISRPNLTFSTLTVSNMSPEDSSIYLCSVARDGYTFGSGTRLTVV.

The gene calls are TRBV7-9 and TRBJ1-2; no reliable D call. The V end was cut by 4 bases, the J end by 4 bases, with 19 bases between. CDR1 is SEHNR, CDR2 FQNEAQ, per germline (reference sequence). The CDR3 consists of 16 residues. The CDR3 DNA sequence: TGTGCCAGCAGCTCCCCCGGGGTCCCAGAGGGCTATGGCTACACCTTC. It specifies CASSSPGVPEGYGYTF.

This clonotype was found many times. The gene calls are TRBV7-2 and TRBJ2-3; D might be TRBD2 (6 bases). Trimming took 7 bases from V and 10 from J, leaving 24 bases between them. The CDR3 has 15 residues. The germline V gene encodes CDR1 SGHTA and CDR2 FQGNSA. The DNA of the CDR3 is TGTGCCAGCACCCCGCCGGGGACCGGGGGTGATGCGCAGTATTTT. Translated, it gives CASTPPGTGGDAQYF.

The rearrangement joins TRBV10-3 to TRBJ1-1; no clear D gene. Germline lookup yields CDR1 ENHRY and CDR2 SYGVKD. The CDR3 is 13 amino acids. Trimming cost V 6 bases and J 4 bases, with 12 bases left between them. The CDR3 sequence is CAISARPGTEAFF. The CDR3 nucleotides read TGTGCCATCAGCGCCAGACCGGGCACTGAAGCTTTCTTT.

This clonotype was found many times. The chain recombines TRBV28 with TRBJ2-5, with TRBD2 as a possible D gene (5 bases). CDR3 length: 13 residues. From germline, CDR1 is MDHEN and CDR2 SYDVKM. Trimming left V 2 bases short and J 7 bases short, with 11 bases between. CDR3 protein: CASSLEEGWTQYF. CDR3 nucleotide sequence: TGTGCCAGCAGTTTAGAAGAGGGTTGGACCCAGTACTTC.

Note on this clonotype: An end of the junction does not agree with germline; a read error may underlie this. V and J are TRBV18 and TRBJ2-1; D unclear. Germline V CDR1 and CDR2: KGHSH, LQKENI. The CDR3 totals 11 residues. As DNA, the CDR3 is TGTGCCAGCTCGACGGGCAATAAGCAGTTCTTC. Protein: CASSTGNKQFF.

This clonotype was detected only a few times. This chain joins TRBV13 and TRBJ2-7; tentative D call: TRBD2 (6 bases). Per the germline V gene, CDR1 is PRHDT and CDR2 is FYEKMQ (reference sequence). The CDR3 loop spans 14 amino acids. Deletions cut 1 base from V and 6 bases from J, with 13 bases between. CDR3 nucleotide sequence: TGTGCCAGCAGCTTAGCCGGGAGAGAGGGCGAGCAGTACTTC. Amino acids: CASSLAGREGEQYF.

The CDR3 sequence is CASSSLPGGSRASYNEQFF. The CDR3 DNA reads TGCGCCAGCAGCTCCCTGCCGGGAGGGTCTCGAGCGTCCTACAATGAGCAGTTCTTC. This chain links TRBV5-1 with TRBJ2-1; 8 nucleotides line up with TRBD2. There are 19 residues in the CDR3. V dropped 3 bases and J dropped 1; count of bases not matched to a gene: 15. Germline lookup yields CDR1 SGHRS and CDR2 YFSETQ.

This rearrangement joins TRBV20-1 to TRBJ1-1; 8 bases agree with TRBD1. J lost 3 bases, V lost 6 bases, and 6 bases had no gene match. The CDR3 is 13 amino acids. Germline lookup yields CDR1 DFQATT and CDR2 SNEGSKA (reference sequence). DNA of the CDR3: TGCAGTGCCGACAGGGGAATAGACACTGAAGCTTTCTTT. Protein product: CSADRGIDTEAFF.

This clonotype has a count of ten or more. The chain is built from TRBV5-1 and TRBJ1-2; 8 bases are shared with TRBD1. The trim removed 0 bases at V and 7 bases at J, leaving 11 bases unmatched. Germline V gives CDR1 SGHRS, CDR2 YFSETQ. CDR3 length: 16 residues. The CDR3 nucleotides are TGCGCCAGCAGCTTGGGATCTGGACAGGGCCCCCTTGGCTACACCTTC. It translates to CASSLGSGQGPLGYTF. The full variable domain, with the rest looked up from reference TRBV5-1 and TRBJ1-2, is KAGVTQTPRYLIKTRGQQVTLSCSPISGHRSVSWYQQTPGQGLQFLFEYFSETQRNKGNFPGRFSGRQFSNSRSEMNVSTLELGDSALYLCASSLGSGQGPLGYTFGSGTRLTVV.

Concerning this clonotype itself: Being one base from a much bigger clone, this may be a read error. J is TRBJ2-3 and V is TRBV20-1; D may correspond to TRBD1 or TRBD2 (5 bases each). Germline V CDR1 and CDR2: DFQATT, SNEGSKA (reference sequence). The V and J ends lost 3 bases and 5 bases respectively, with 21 bases between them. The CDR3 contains 16 residues. The CDR3, as DNA: TGCAGTGCTAGGAAGAGCCGGGACCGGGGTCGAGATACGCAGTATTTT. Translated: CSARKSRDRGRDTQYF.

DNA of the CDR3: TGTGCCAGCACCCGGACTAGCGGGACAATTGAGCAGTACTTC. As protein: CASTRTSGTIEQYF. The genes are TRBV7-2 and TRBJ2-5, with 12 bases identical to TRBD2. The germline gives CDR1 SGHTA, CDR2 FQGNSA. The length of the CDR3 is 14 residues. V lost 7 bases to trimming and J lost 11 bases; unmatched junction nucleotides: 11.

The genes are TRBV12-3 or TRBV12-4 and TRBJ2-4; 9 bases are shared with TRBD1. The better agreement between TRBJ2-7 and the DNA end casts doubt on the J call. CDR3 size: 16 residues. CDR3 residues: CASSLMNYRGLSEQYF. The CDR3 DNA sequence: TGTGCCAGCAGTTTGATGAATTACAGGGGGCTTAGCGAGCAGTACTTC.

V usage is TRBV12-3 or TRBV12-4 and J usage is TRBJ2-2; 13 bases align to TRBD2. The CDR3 sequence is 18 residues long. With V trimmed by 6 bases and J by 2 bases, 9 bases remained unmatched. The CDR3 DNA reads TGTGCCAGCAGCCAGAGACTAGCGGGAGGTCACAACACCGGGGAGCTGTTTTTT. Translating gives CASSQRLAGGHNTGELFF.

This clonotype was recorded once. The V and J genes are TRBV11-3 and TRBJ2-1; D is unclear. The V and J ends lost 0 bases and 3 bases respectively, with 9 bases between them. Germline-derived CDR1 and CDR2 are SGHNT and YENEEA. The CDR3 sequence is 15 residues long. The CDR3 reads CASSLDLLSYNEQFF. For the CDR3, the DNA is TGTGCCAGCAGCTTAGATCTGTTAAGCTACAATGAGCAGTTCTTC.